Following are 8 T cell receptor beta chains from one sample sequenced in a study of blood T cell repertoires in COVID-19. Using immunoSEQ multiplex PCR, the repertoire was profiled, and TCRdb retains in-frame clones only, with some absent. The sample comprises over 250,000 clones, about nine tenths of which are singletons, and under 2.5% rests with the top ten. Specimen: PBMCs or T cells enriched from blood (not recorded which). Receptors originate from a woman aged 60 to 75 who had recovered from COVID-19.

The CDR3 sequence: CASPPVAGSSTDTQYF. For the CDR3, the DNA is TGTGCCAGCCCCCCGGTAGCGGGGAGTAGCACAGATACGCAGTATTTT. The V gene is TRBV28, the J gene TRBJ2-3, with 8 bases fitting TRBD2. J gave up 0 bases and V 8 bases, and 10 bases lay outside the gene matches. CDR1 is MDHEN and CDR2 is SYDVKM in the germline V gene. This CDR3 has 16 amino acids.

The chain is built from TRBV15 and TRBJ1-3; D is undetermined. The CDR3 loop spans 16 amino acids. Germline V CDR1 and CDR2: LNHNV, YYDKDF (reference sequence). Trimming cost V 0 bases and J 0 bases, with 9 bases left between them. The CDR3 DNA reads TGTGCCACCAGCAGAGATCCGTTATACTCTGGAAACACCATATATTTT. It encodes CATSRDPLYSGNTIYF.

V and J are TRBV5-4 and TRBJ1-4; 8 bases agree with TRBD1. This CDR3 is 16 amino acids long. The V gene end was trimmed by 3 bases and the J gene end by 0 bases; junction bases not matched to a gene: 4. CDR1 SGHNT and CDR2 YYREEE come from the germline V gene (reference sequence). The CDR3 DNA reads as TGTGCCAGCAGCTCTAGACAGGGGTCAACTAATGAAAAACTGTTTTTT. This translates into CASSSRQGSTNEKLFF.

This clone was counted once. J is TRBJ1-2 and V is TRBV18; TRBD1 matches at 9 bases. The CDR3 is 13 amino acids. Germline-derived CDR1 and CDR2 are KGHSH and LQKENI. The junction had 0 bases not matched to a gene; V was cut back by 1 base and J by 6 bases. The CDR3 region has the DNA TGTGCCAGCTCACCACGGACAGGGGATGGCTACACCTTC. Translated, it gives CASSPRTGDGYTF.

The V call is TRBV9, the J call TRBJ1-2, with TRBD1 identical over 9 bases. Trimming at V came to 0 bases and at J to 5 bases, leaving 5 bases not matched to a gene. CDR3 length equals 15 residues. The V gene's germline CDR1 is SGDLS and CDR2 YYNGEE. CDR3 DNA: TGTGCCAGCAGCGTAGAGGGACAGGGATTATATGGCTACACCTTC. Amino acid sequence: CASSVEGQGLYGYTF.

The rearrangement links TRBV2 to TRBJ2-3; D perhaps matches TRBD1 (5 bases). V was trimmed by 3 bases and J by 4 bases, leaving 11 bases between them. Germline V CDR1 and CDR2: SNHLY, FYNNEI. The CDR3 length is 14 residues. CDR3 in DNA: TGTGCCAGCAGTGAGGGGCCCTACGCAGATACGCAGTATTTT. Protein: CASSEGPYADTQYF.

The V call is TRBV4-2, the J call TRBJ2-1; 8 bases fit TRBD2. Trimming took 0 bases from V and 4 from J; bases not matched to a gene: 5. The V gene's germline CDR1 is LGHNA and CDR2 YNFKEQ. The length of the CDR3 is 16 residues. Here the CDR3 DNA reads TGTGCCAGCAGCCAAGATCTGAGCGGGGGATACAATGAGCAGTTCTTC. It specifies CASSQDLSGGYNEQFF.

The chain is built from TRBV19 and TRBJ2-7, with 10 bases that match TRBD2. The CDR3 sequence is 15 residues long. CDR1 is LNHDA and CDR2 is SQIVND in the germline V gene (reference sequence). J gave up 5 bases and V 0 bases, and 4 bases lay outside the gene matches. Here the CDR3 reads CASSIEASGSNEQYF. The DNA of the CDR3 is TGTGCCAGTAGTATAGAGGCTAGCGGGAGTAACGAGCAGTACTTC.